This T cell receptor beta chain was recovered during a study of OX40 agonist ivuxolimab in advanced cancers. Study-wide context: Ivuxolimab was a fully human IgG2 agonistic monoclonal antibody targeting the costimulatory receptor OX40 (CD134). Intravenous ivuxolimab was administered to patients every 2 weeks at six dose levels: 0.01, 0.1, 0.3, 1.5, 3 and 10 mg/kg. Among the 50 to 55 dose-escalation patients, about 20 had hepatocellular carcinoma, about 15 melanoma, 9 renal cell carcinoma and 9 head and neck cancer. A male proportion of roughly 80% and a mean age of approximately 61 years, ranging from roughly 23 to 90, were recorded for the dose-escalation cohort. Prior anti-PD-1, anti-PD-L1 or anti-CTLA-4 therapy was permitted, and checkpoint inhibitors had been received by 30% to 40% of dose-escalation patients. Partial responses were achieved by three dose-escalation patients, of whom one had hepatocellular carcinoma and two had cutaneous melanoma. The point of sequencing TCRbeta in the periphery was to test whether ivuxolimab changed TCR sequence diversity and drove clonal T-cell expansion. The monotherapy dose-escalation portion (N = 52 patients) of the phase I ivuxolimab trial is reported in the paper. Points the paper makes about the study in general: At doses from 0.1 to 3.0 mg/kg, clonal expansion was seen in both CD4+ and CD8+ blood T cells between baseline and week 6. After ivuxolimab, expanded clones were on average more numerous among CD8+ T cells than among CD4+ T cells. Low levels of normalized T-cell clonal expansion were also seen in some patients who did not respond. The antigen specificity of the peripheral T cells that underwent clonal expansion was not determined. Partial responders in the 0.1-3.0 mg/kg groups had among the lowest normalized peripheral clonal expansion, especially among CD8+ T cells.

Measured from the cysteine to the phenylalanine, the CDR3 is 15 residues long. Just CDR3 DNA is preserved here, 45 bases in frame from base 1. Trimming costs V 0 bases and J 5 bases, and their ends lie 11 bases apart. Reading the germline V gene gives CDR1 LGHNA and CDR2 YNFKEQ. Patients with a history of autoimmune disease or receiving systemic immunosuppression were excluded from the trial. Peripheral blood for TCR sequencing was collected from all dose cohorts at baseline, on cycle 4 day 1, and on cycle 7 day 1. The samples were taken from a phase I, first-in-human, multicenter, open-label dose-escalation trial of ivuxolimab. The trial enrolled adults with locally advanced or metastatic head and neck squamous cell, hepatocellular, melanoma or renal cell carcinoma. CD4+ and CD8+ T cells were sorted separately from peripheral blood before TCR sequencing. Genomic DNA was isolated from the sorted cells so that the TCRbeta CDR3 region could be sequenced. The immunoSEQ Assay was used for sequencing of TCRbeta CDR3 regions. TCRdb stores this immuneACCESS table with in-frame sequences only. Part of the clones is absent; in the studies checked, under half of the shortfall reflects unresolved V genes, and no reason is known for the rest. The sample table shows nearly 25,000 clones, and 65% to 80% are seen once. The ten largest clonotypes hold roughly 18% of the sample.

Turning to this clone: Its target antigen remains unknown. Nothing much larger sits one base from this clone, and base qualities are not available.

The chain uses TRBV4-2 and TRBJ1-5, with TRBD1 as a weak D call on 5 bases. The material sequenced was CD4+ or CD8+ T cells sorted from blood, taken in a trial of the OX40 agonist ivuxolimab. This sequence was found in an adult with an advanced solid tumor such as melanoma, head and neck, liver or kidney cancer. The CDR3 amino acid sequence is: CASSQDRSRDQPQHF. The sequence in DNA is TGTGCCAGCAGCCAAGATCGTAGCAGGGATCAGCCCCAGCATTTT.